The 18 T cell receptor beta chains below all came from one sample that was sequenced in a study of blood T cell repertoires in COVID-19. Profiled with immunoSEQ multiplex PCR; TCRdb holds only in-frame clones, not every one. The sample has hundreds of thousands of clones; around 86% are singletons. The sequencing sample was made of peripheral blood. Receptor source: a woman aged 25 to 45 who had recovered from COVID-19.

The chain recombines TRBV30 with TRBJ2-5; tentative D call: TRBD2 (6 bases). Germline V gene data show CDR1 as GTSNPN and CDR2 as SVGIG (reference sequence). With 7 bases removed from V and 0 bases from J, the gap between germline ends came to 12 bases. This CDR3 has 13 amino acids. As DNA, the CDR3 is TGTGCCTCCTCCCGGGGGTACCAAGAGACCCAGTACTTC. Translation: CASSRGYQETQYF.

The gene calls are TRBV11-1 and TRBJ1-1, with 11 positions matching TRBD1. V gave up 5 bases and J gave up 2 bases; unmatched junction bases: 7. The CDR3 has 16 amino acids. Germline V gene data show CDR1 as SGHAT and CDR2 as FQDESV (reference sequence). The CDR3 sequence: CASSRGQGVYNTEAFF. Here the CDR3 DNA reads TGTGCCAGCAGCAGGGGACAGGGGGTATACAACACTGAAGCTTTCTTT.

This chain's CDR3 is CASSYSLADSTDTQYF. DNA for the CDR3: TGTGCCAGCAGTTACTCTCTAGCGGATAGCACAGATACGCAGTATTTT. The V gene is TRBV6-2 or TRBV6-3, the J gene TRBJ2-3; 7 nucleotides align to TRBD2. In germline, CDR1 is MNHEY, CDR2 SVGEGT. V gave up 0 bases and J gave up 0 bases; unmatched junction bases: 3. The CDR3 extends over 16 amino acids.

The chain joins TRBV5-1 to TRBJ2-5; D is perhaps TRBD2 (5 bases). The CDR3 runs to 15 residues. In germline, CDR1 is SGHRS, CDR2 YFSETQ. V shed 0 bases and J shed 2 bases, with 11 bases lying between them. CDR3 protein: CASSLVTSGQETQYF. The CDR3 bases are TGCGCCAGCAGCTTGGTCACTAGTGGACAAGAGACCCAGTACTTC.

CDR3: CASSLESTGGNEQYF. DNA of the CDR3: TGTGCCAGCAGCTTAGAGTCGACAGGGGGAAACGAGCAGTACTTC. V usage is TRBV7-2 and J usage is TRBJ2-7; 9 nucleotides agree with TRBD1. The CDR3 consists of 15 residues. The junction had 6 bases not matched to a gene; V was cut back by 1 base and J by 5 bases. Germline V gives CDR1 SGHTA, CDR2 FQGNSA.

The CDR3 region has the DNA TGTGCCAGCAGTTTCTCGGACACTGAAGCTTTCTTT. Translation: CASSFSDTEAFF. The chain employs TRBV28 and TRBJ1-1; D gene unclear. V was pared by 3 bases and J by 3 bases, with 5 bases between. CDR1 and CDR2 from the germline V gene are MDHEN and SYDVKM. CDR3 length: 12 residues.

V usage is TRBV5-4 and J usage is TRBJ2-7; the D gene is possibly TRBD2 (6 bases). Looked up from germline, CDR1 is SGHNT and CDR2 is YYREEE (reference sequence). V was cut by 4 bases and J by 7 bases, with 12 bases left in between. The CDR3 contains 12 residues. CDR3 bases: TGTGCCAGCAGCCCGCCGGGGGAGGAGCAGTACTTC. This translates into CASSPPGEEQYF.

This chain uses TRBV19 with TRBJ1-5, with D perhaps matching TRBD1 (5 bases). CDR1 LNHDA and CDR2 SQIVND come from the germline V gene (reference sequence). The CDR3 sequence is 14 residues long. V lost 10 bases, J lost 3 bases, and 16 bases lay in between. CDR3 protein: CATQRGLNNQPQHF. DNA of the CDR3: TGTGCCACTCAACGGGGGTTAAACAATCAGCCCCAGCATTTT.

The gene calls are TRBV19 and TRBJ1-1; D remains ambiguous. This CDR3 region has 15 residues. V was pared by 2 bases and J by 1 base, with 11 bases between. Looked up from germline, CDR1 is LNHDA and CDR2 is SQIVND (reference sequence). The CDR3 DNA reads TGTGCCAGTAGTATACCCGATGGAGGGAACACTGAAGCTTTCTTT. Translated, it gives CASSIPDGGNTEAFF.

The chain combines TRBV28 with TRBJ2-3; TRBD2 agrees at 7 bases. V gave up 2 bases and J gave up 6 bases; unmatched junction bases: 20. CDR3 length: 19 residues. Germline V gene data show CDR1 as MDHEN and CDR2 as SYDVKM. This CDR3 is CASSLGRARGGPHGDTQYF. The CDR3 DNA reads TGTGCCAGCAGTTTAGGGAGGGCGAGGGGCGGACCTCATGGGGATACGCAGTATTTT.

This chain joins TRBV30 and TRBJ2-2, with 9 bases that match TRBD2. The trim removed 2 bases at V and 5 bases at J, leaving 3 bases unmatched. The CDR3 totals 14 residues. Germline lookup yields CDR1 GTSNPN and CDR2 SVGIG (reference sequence). CDR3 coding DNA: TGTGCCTGGAGTCTTCTAGCGGGGACCGGGGAGCTGTTTTTT. It encodes CAWSLLAGTGELFF.

This clone was counted a single time. This sequence joins TRBV27 and TRBJ1-6; 9 nucleotides align to TRBD1. The CDR3 totals 13 residues. Trimming took 4 bases from V and 14 from J; bases not matched to a gene: 6. Per the germline V gene, CDR1 is MNHEY and CDR2 is SMNVEV (reference sequence). CDR3 residues: CASSWGQGASLHF. The CDR3, as DNA: TGTGCCAGCAGTTGGGGACAGGGTGCCTCCCTCCACTTT.

V and J are TRBV3-1 (or the pseudogene TRBV3-2) and TRBJ2-1; D is undetermined. This CDR3 has 12 residues. Between the trimmed V and J ends, which lost 4 bases and 1 base, there was a span of 2 bases. The germline V gene has CDR1 LGHDT and CDR2 YNNKEL (reference sequence). The DNA for the CDR3 is TGTGCCAGCAGCCCATCCTACAATGAGCAGTTCTTC. Its translation: CASSPSYNEQFF.

The chain joins TRBV28 to TRBJ1-1; weak D call: TRBD1 (5 bases). In germline, CDR1 is MDHEN, CDR2 SYDVKM. The CDR3 has 16 amino acids. V lost 5 bases to trimming and J lost 3 bases, with 19 bases between them. The CDR3 coding sequence is TGTGCCAGCAGTCTGGATGGGGGGTTCGGGGACACTGAAGCTTTCTTT. Translating gives CASSLDGGFGDTEAFF.

The rearrangement uses TRBV6-1 and TRBJ2-5; weak D call: TRBD1 (6 bases). The CDR3 has 12 amino acids. Germline CDR1 reads MNHNS; CDR2 reads SASEGT. Trimming cost V 2 bases and J 5 bases, with 6 bases left between them. In nucleotides, the CDR3 is TGTGCCAGCAGTGAAAGGGGGGAGACCCAGTACTTC. This codes for CASSERGETQYF.

This CDR3 is CASSIAAGQNYGYTF. In nucleotides, the CDR3 is TGTGCCAGTAGTATTGCGGCGGGACAGAACTATGGCTACACCTTC. The chain links TRBV19 to TRBJ1-2; 7 bases map to TRBD1. Germline assignment: CDR1 LNHDA and CDR2 SQIVND (reference sequence). This CDR3 has 15 amino acids. With 3 bases clipped from V and 2 bases from J, the junction kept 6 bases outside the gene matches.

The V gene is TRBV15, the J gene TRBJ2-7, with D tentatively TRBD2 (5 bases). The CDR3 extends over 16 amino acids. Germline V gives CDR1 LNHNV, CDR2 YYDKDF (reference sequence). V was clipped by 0 bases and J by 4 bases, with 16 bases between them. CDR3 sequence (DNA): TGTGCCACCAGCAGAGAGAGAGCCTATGGAGGTTACGAGCAGTACTTC. Amino acid sequence: CATSRERAYGGYEQYF. Combining the CDR3 with reference TRBV15 and TRBJ2-7 gives the whole variable domain DAMVIQNPRYQVTQFGKPVTLSCSQTLNHNVMYWYQQKSSQAPKLLFHYYDKDFNNEADTPDNFQSRRPNTSFCFLDIRSPGLGDTAMYLCATSRERAYGGYEQYFGPGTRLTVT.

The chain carries TRBV4-3 and TRBJ2-1; 8 bases are a match to TRBD2. Germline V gene lookup returns CDR1 LGHNA and CDR2 YSLEER. This CDR3 spans 15 amino acids. V lost 2 bases, J lost 8 bases, and 8 bases stayed unmatched. CDR3 nucleotides: TGCGCCAGCAGCCAACGAGCGGGAGAGGTTGATGAGCAGTTCTTC. Protein: CASSQRAGEVDEQFF.